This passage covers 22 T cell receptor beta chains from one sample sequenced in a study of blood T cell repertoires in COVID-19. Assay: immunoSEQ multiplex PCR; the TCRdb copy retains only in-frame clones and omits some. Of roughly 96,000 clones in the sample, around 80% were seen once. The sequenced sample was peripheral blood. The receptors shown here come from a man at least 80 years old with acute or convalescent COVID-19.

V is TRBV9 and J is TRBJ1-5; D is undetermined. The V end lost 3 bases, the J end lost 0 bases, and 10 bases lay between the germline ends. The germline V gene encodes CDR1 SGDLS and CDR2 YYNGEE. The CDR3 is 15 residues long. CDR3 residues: CASSEGGYSNQPQHF. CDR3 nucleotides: TGTGCCAGCAGCGAGGGAGGGTATAGCAATCAGCCCCAGCATTTT.

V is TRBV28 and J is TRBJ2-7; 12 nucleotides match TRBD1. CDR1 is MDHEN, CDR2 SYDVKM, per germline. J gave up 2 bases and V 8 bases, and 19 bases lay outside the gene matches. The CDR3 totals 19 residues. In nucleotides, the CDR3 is TGTGCCAGCGGATCCGCCGGGACAGGGGGCGCCACGGGTCCCTACGAGCAGTACTTC. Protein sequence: CASGSAGTGGATGPYEQYF.

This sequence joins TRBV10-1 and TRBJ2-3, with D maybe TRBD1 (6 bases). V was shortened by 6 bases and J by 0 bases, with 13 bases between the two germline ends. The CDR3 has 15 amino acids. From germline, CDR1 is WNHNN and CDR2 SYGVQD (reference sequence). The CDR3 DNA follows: TGCGCCAGCAGCCGGGACAAACCTAGCACAGATACGCAGTATTTT. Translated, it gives CASSRDKPSTDTQYF.

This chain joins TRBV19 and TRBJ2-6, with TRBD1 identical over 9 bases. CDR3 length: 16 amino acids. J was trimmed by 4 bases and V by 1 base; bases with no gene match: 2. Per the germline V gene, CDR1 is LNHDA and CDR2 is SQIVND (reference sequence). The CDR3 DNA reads TGTGCCAGTAGTATAGGACAGGGGGTCGGGGCCAACGTCCTGACTTTC. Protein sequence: CASSIGQGVGANVLTF. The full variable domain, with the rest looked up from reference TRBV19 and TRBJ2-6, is DGGITQSPKYLFRKEGQNVTLSCEQNLNHDAMYWYRQDPGQGLRLIYYSQIVNDFQKGDIAEGYSVSREKKESFPLTVTSAQKNPTAFYLCASSIGQGVGANVLTFGAGSRLTVL.

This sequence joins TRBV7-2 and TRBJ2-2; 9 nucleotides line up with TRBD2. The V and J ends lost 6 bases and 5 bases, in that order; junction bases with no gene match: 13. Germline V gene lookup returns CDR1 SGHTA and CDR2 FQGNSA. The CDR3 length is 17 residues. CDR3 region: CASRIGNAGGRTGELFF. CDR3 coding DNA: TGTGCCAGCAGGATAGGGAACGCGGGGGGGCGAACCGGGGAGCTGTTTTTT.

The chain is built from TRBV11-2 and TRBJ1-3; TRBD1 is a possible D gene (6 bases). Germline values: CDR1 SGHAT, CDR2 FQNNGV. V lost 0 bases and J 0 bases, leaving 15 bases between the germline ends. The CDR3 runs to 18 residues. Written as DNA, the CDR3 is TGTGCCAGCAGCTTAGATCTCACAGGGCTCTTCTCTGGAAACACCATATATTTT. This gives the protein CASSLDLTGLFSGNTIYF.

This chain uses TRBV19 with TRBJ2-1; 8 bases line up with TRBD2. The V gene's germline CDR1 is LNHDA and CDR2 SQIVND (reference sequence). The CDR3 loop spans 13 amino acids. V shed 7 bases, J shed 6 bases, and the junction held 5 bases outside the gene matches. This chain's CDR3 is CASNGRAGNEQFF. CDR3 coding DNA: TGTGCCAGTAACGGGAGGGCTGGCAATGAGCAGTTCTTC.

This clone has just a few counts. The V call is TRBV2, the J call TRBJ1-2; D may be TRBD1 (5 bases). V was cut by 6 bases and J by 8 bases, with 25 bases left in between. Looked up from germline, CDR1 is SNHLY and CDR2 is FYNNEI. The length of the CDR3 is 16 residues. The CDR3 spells CASRPGEGRGLDGYTF. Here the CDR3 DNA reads TGTGCCAGCAGACCGGGGGAGGGCCGGGGCTTAGACGGCTACACCTTC. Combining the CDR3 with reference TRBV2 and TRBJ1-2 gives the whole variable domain EPEVTQTPSHQVTQMGQEVILRCVPISNHLYFYWYRQILGQKVEFLVSFYNNEISEKSEIFDDQFSVERPDGSNFTLKIRSTKLEDSAMYFCASRPGEGRGLDGYTFGSGTRLTVV.

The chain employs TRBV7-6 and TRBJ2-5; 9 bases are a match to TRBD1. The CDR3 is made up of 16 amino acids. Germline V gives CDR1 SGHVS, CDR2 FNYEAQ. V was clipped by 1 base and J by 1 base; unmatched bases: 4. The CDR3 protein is CASSLVDRGAQETQYF. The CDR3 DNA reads TGTGCCAGCAGCTTAGTGGACAGGGGAGCCCAAGAGACCCAGTACTTC.

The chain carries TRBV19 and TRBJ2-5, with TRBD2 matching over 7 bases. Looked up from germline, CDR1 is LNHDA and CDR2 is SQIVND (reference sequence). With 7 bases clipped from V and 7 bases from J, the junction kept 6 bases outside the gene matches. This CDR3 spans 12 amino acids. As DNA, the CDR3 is TGTGCCAGTAAAAGCAGGGAGGGGACCCAGTACTTC. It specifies CASKSREGTQYF.

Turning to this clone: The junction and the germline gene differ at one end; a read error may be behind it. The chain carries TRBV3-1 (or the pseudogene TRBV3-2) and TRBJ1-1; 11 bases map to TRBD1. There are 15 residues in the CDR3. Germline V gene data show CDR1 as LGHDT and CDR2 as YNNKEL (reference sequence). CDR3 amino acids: CASSLGQGANSEAFF. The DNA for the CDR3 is TGTGCCAGCAGCCTCGGACAGGGGGCGAACTCTGAAGCTTTCTTT.

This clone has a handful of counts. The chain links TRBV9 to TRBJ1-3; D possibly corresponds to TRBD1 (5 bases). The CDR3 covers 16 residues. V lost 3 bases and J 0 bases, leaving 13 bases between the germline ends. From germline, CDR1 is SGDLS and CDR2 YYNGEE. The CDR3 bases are TGTGCCAGCAGCGCTGTCGGCAGGGCCTCTGGAAACACCATATATTTT. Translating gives CASSAVGRASGNTIYF.

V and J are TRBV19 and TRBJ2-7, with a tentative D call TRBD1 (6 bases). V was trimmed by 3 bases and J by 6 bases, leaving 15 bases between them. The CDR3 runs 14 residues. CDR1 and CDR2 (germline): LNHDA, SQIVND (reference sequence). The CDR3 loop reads CASSIRGGRGEQYF. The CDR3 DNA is TGTGCCAGTAGTATTCGTGGGGGCCGGGGCGAGCAGTACTTC. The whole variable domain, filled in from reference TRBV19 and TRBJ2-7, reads DGGITQSPKYLFRKEGQNVTLSCEQNLNHDAMYWYRQDPGQGLRLIYYSQIVNDFQKGDIAEGYSVSREKKESFPLTVTSAQKNPTAFYLCASSIRGGRGEQYFGPGTRLTVT.

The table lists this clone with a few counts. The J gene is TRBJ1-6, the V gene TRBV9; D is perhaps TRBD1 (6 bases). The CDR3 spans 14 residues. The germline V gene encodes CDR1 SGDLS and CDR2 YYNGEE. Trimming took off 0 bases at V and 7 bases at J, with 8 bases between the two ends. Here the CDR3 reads CASSVGTENSPLHF. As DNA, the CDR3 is TGTGCCAGCAGCGTAGGGACAGAAAATTCACCCCTCCACTTT.

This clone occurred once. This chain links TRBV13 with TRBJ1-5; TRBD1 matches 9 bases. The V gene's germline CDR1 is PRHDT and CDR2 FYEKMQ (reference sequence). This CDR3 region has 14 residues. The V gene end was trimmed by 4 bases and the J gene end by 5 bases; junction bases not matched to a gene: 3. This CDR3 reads CASSYNRGHQPQHF. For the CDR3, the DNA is TGTGCCAGCAGCTACAACAGGGGGCATCAGCCCCAGCATTTT.

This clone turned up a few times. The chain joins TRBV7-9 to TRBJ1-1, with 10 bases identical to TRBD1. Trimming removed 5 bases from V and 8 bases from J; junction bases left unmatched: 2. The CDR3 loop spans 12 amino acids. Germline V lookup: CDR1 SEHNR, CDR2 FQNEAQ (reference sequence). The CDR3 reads CASSPDRGEAFF. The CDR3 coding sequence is TGTGCCAGCAGCCCGGACAGGGGGGAAGCTTTCTTT.

This chain's CDR3 is CASSPRGSASYEQYF. Written as DNA, the CDR3 is TGCGCCAGCTCCCCTCGGGGGTCGGCCTCCTACGAGCAGTACTTC. This chain joins TRBV10-1 and TRBJ2-7, with D tentatively TRBD2 (6 bases). Germline loops: CDR1 WNHNN, CDR2 SYGVQD (reference sequence). The CDR3 spans 15 residues. Trimming took off 8 bases at V and 0 bases at J, with 17 bases between the two ends.

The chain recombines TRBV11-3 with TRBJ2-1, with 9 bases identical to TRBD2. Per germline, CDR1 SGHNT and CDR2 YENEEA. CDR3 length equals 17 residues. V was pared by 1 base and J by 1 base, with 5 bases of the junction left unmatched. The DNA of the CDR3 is TGTGCCAGCAGCTTAGGCGCGAGCGGGGGGTCCTACAATGAGCAGTTCTTC. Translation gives CASSLGASGGSYNEQFF.

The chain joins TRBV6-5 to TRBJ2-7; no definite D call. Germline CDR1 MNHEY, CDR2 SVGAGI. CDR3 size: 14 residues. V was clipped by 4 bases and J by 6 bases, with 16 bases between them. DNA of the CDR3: TGTGCCAGCAGTTCCCCGACCGGGTTTGGCGAGCAGTACTTC. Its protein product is CASSSPTGFGEQYF.

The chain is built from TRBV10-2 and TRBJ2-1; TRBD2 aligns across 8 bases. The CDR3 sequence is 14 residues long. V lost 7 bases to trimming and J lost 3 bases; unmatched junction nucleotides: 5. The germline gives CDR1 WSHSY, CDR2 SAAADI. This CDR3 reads CASNLAGNYNEQFF. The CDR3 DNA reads TGCGCCAGCAATTTAGCGGGAAACTACAATGAGCAGTTCTTC.

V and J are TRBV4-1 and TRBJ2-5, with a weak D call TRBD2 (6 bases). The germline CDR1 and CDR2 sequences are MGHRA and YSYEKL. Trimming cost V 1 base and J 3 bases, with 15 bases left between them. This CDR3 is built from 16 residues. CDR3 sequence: CASSQAGTQDKETQYF. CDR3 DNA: TGCGCCAGCAGCCAAGCCGGGACTCAAGACAAAGAGACCCAGTACTTC.

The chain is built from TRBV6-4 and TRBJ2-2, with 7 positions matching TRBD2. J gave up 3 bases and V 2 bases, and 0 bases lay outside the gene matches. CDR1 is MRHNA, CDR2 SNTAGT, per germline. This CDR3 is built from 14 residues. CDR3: CASSDGRDTGELFF. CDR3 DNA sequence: TGTGCCAGCAGTGACGGGAGGGACACCGGGGAGCTGTTTTTT.